This T cell receptor (beta chain) was identified during a study of T cells in Graves' hyperthyroidism and ophthalmopathy. The germline CDR1 and CDR2 sequences are SGHDN and FVKESK. This CDR3 contains 21 residues. The ends were cut back, 0 bases at V and 4 bases at J, with 29 bases in the middle. This clonotype was counted only a few times. No antigen is known for it. Across 18 months, stable Graves' hyperthyroidism was marked by no progression to ophthalmopathy. Researchers barred patients who had uncontrolled infection, other autoimmune disease, pregnancy or lactation. The PBMCs had their origin in roughly 9.4 ml of fresh peripheral blood. Whole-study results and caveats: Ophthalmopathy was identified by the model a median around 6.9 months ahead of onset.

Amplification of TCR beta CDR3 regions used RNA as the template. HTBI primers were used for first-round RT-PCR of the TCR CDR3. Using its own MiXCR run on the multiplex PCR reads, TCRdb lists one record per CDR3 protein. The table lists about 480,000 distinct CDR3 sequences, over 13% of them singletons, with less than 20% in the top ten. The TCR sequence derives from a woman under 30 with Graves' hyperthyroidism. The chain combines TRBV14 with TRBJ2-3, with TRBD2 as a possible D gene (5 bases). The sequenced sample was blood. Written as DNA, the CDR3 is TGTGCCAGCAGCCAAGATCTGGAACTTTGGCAGGCGGGCCAACTTTCAGATACGCAGTATTTT. It encodes CASSQDLELWQAGQLSDTQYF.